This TCR beta chain was obtained from a study of T cells in Graves' hyperthyroidism and ophthalmopathy. At least ten counts were recorded for this clonotype. RNA transcripts served as the template for amplifying TCR beta CDR3 regions. Carried out on the TCR CDR3, a first-round RT-PCR used the HTBI primer set. TCRdb fed the multiplex PCR reads into MiXCR, producing one record per CDR3 protein. Here the sample spans 300,000 to 450,000 distinct CDR3 sequences, approximately 18% being singletons. V dropped 6 bases and J dropped 8 bases, with 19 bases sitting between them. The CDR3 contains 14 residues. V usage is TRBV12-3 or TRBV12-4 and J usage is TRBJ1-2; a possible D gene is TRBD1 (5 bases). Sequenced material: blood. The receptor was derived from a man aged 18 to 29 with Graves' ophthalmopathy. CDR3 bases: TGTGCCAGCAGCTACACGACGCAGGGTAGCGGCTACACCTTC. Protein product: CASSYTTQGSGYTF.